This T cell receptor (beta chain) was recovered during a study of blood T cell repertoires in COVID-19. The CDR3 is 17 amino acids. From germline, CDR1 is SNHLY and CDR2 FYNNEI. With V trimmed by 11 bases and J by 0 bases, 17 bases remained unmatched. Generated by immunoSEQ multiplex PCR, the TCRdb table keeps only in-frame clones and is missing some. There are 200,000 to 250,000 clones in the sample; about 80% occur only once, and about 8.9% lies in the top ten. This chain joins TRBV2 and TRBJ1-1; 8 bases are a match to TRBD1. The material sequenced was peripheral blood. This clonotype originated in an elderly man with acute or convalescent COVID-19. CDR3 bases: TGTGCCCGCGCCCAGGGGCAGGGGGCAATCATGAACACTGAAGCTTTCTTT. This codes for CARAQGQGAIMNTEAFF.